This T cell receptor beta chain derives from a study of blood T cells in healthy people across ages. Broader study findings: Donor CMV status, an unknown factor, possibly confounded changes in expanded clonotypes. Unsorted PBMCs prevented conclusive naive versus antigen-experienced comparison.

A remark on this clonotype: Its antigen is still unknown.

A second PCR of 7 to 11 cycles used a sample-barcoded 5' primer and a J-beta primer mix. The template-switch adaptor was a 5' adaptor with 12 random nucleotides. It tagged each cDNA molecule. Each CDR3 protein is one row after TCRdb ran MiXCR on the 5' RACE reads. Found here are 600,000 to 800,000 distinct CDR3 sequences, over 20% of them singletons; the top ten hold 3.6%. The germline CDR1 and CDR2 sequences are DFQATT and SNEGSKA (reference sequence). After removal of 0 bases from V and 6 bases from J, the junction contained 1 base not matched to a gene. This CDR3 region has 13 residues. The receptor's source is a man in his sixties or seventies in good health. The chain joins TRBV20-1 to TRBJ1-5; TRBD1 matches at 8 bases. Sequencing was carried out using blood. CDR3 nucleotides: TGCAGTGCTAGAGAACAGGGGGGTCAGCCCCAGCATTTT. Its translation is CSAREQGGQPQHF.